The source of this TCR beta chain is a study of blood T cells in healthy people across ages. The CDR3 loop spans 13 amino acids. Germline CDR1 is MGHRA and CDR2 is YSYEKL. This clonotype has at least ten counts. The junction differs from germline at one of its ends, possibly a read error. A second PCR of 7 to 11 cycles used a sample-barcoded 5' primer and a J-beta primer mix. TCRdb reprocessed the 5' RACE reads with MiXCR, giving one entry per CDR3 protein. The table has around 990,000 distinct CDR3 sequences, approximately 26% seen once. Another study also made use of these data, one on T cells of mothers and their children.

The sample taken for sequencing was blood. This TCR was sampled from a girl aged 2-10 years in good health. The chain links TRBV4-1 to TRBJ2-7; weak D call: TRBD1 (6 bases). CDR3 amino acids: CASSQGRNYEQYF. CDR3 nucleotides: TGTGCCAGCAGCCAGGGGCGGAACTACGAGCAGTACTTC.